Below are 28 T cell receptor beta chains sequenced from a single sample in a study of shared clonotypes between healthy human individuals. The method was immunoSEQ multiplex PCR; TCRdb's version includes in-frame clones alone and lacks a portion of them. The data show about half a million clones, with over 75% seen just once and 12% held by the top ten. Sequencing was performed on PBMCs. The receptor set was obtained from a woman aged 40 to 50 in good health. Some clones in this sample may be carry-over from other donors' samples.

On this clone: The likely explanation is a read error, given a far larger clone one base away. The CDR3 end shows no conserved phenylalanine or tryptophan, and so a read error is likely. The rearrangement uses TRBV6-5 and TRBJ2-7; 7 bases are a match to TRBD1. Germline values: CDR1 MNHEY, CDR2 SVGAGI. The CDR3 is 12 amino acids. V lost 5 bases to trimming and J lost 3 bases; unmatched junction nucleotides: 1. In nucleotides, the CDR3 is TGTGCCAGCAGTCGACAGGGCTACGAGCAGTACTTA. Protein: CASSRQGYEQYL.

The chain carries TRBV19 and TRBJ1-5; 10 nucleotides agree with TRBD1. This CDR3 has 16 residues. Looked up from germline, CDR1 is LNHDA and CDR2 is SQIVND (reference sequence). The ends lost 6 bases at V and 2 bases at J; junction bases unmatched: 7. CDR3 amino acids: CASRPTGGYGNQPQHF. CDR3 nucleotides: TGTGCCAGTAGACCGACAGGGGGCTATGGCAATCAGCCCCAGCATTTT.

The V call is TRBV18, the J call TRBJ2-6; the D gene is possibly TRBD1 (5 bases). The V gene's germline CDR1 is KGHSH and CDR2 LQKENI. The CDR3 is made up of 16 amino acids. Between the trimmed V and J ends, which lost 5 bases and 0 bases, there was a span of 11 bases. The CDR3 DNA sequence: TGTGCCAGCTCAGCCGGACAAGTCTCTGGGGCCAACGTCCTGACTTTC. Protein sequence: CASSAGQVSGANVLTF.

Of note for this clone: One junction end disagrees with the germline gene, perhaps due to a read error. This sequence joins TRBV5-6 and TRBJ2-7; the D gene is possibly TRBD2 (5 bases). CDR1 is SGHDT, CDR2 YYEEEE, per germline. The CDR3 totals 12 residues. CDR3 nucleotide sequence: TGTGCCAGCAGCTTGGGAATAGGCGGGTTACGCTTC. Amino acid sequence: CASSLGIGGLRF.

This clone was observed a handful of times. The gene calls are TRBV19 and TRBJ2-6; D possibly uses TRBD1 or TRBD2 (5 bases each). The V end was cut by 9 bases, the J end by 4 bases, with 13 bases between. The CDR3 sequence is 14 residues long. Germline lookup yields CDR1 LNHDA and CDR2 SQIVND (reference sequence). In nucleotides, the CDR3 is TGTGCCAGCTCGGACGGGACCGGGGCCAACGTCCTGACTTTC. It yields the protein CASSDGTGANVLTF.

Only one count was recorded for this clone. DNA of the CDR3: TGTGCCAGCAGTGATTCGGGAGCCTATGGCTACACCTTC. It encodes CASSDSGAYGYTF. The chain couples TRBV6-1 to TRBJ1-2; D gene unclear. This CDR3 region has 13 residues. The germline V gene has CDR1 MNHNS and CDR2 SASEGT. The V and J ends lost 3 bases and 4 bases respectively, with 9 bases between them.

The chain employs TRBV5-1 and TRBJ2-7, with TRBD2 matching over 13 bases. The V segment lost 4 bases and the J segment 5 bases; nucleotides outside the gene matches: 9. CDR3 length equals 16 residues. Germline V gene lookup returns CDR1 SGHRS and CDR2 YFSETQ. CDR3 in DNA: TGCGCCAGCAGCGTCGGACTAGCGGGAGAAGCCGACGAGCAGTACTTC. This codes for CASSVGLAGEADEQYF.

Comment on this clone: With a far larger clone one base away, a read error is the likely cause. At the DNA level, this CDR3 is encoded by other sequences in the same sample as well. The J gene is TRBJ2-5, the V gene TRBV28, with 8 bases aligning to TRBD1. CDR1 is MDHEN and CDR2 is SYDVKM in the germline V gene. CDR3 length equals 18 residues. V shed 4 bases and J 9 bases; nucleotides not matched to a gene: 22. CDR3 residues: CASSSLRTRQDNRGAQYF. For the CDR3, the DNA is TGTGCCAGCAGTTCCCTTCGAACTCGGCAGGACAACAGGGGGGCCCAGTACTTC.

The chain joins TRBV10-1 to TRBJ1-1, with 8 positions matching TRBD1. CDR3 length equals 16 residues. The germline gives CDR1 WNHNN, CDR2 SYGVQD (reference sequence). V dropped 2 bases and J dropped 0; count of bases not matched to a gene: 5. The CDR3 region has the DNA TGCGCCAGCAGTGAGGGCCCAGGGGGCATGAACACTGAAGCTTTCTTT. Translating it yields CASSEGPGGMNTEAFF.

The chain carries TRBV5-1 and TRBJ2-5; D is ambiguous. Germline CDR1 is SGHRS and CDR2 is YFSETQ. The CDR3 loop spans 14 amino acids. With 3 bases removed from V and 3 bases from J, the gap between germline ends came to 12 bases. CDR3 region: CASSYVDIEETQYF. DNA of the CDR3: TGCGCCAGCAGCTACGTCGACATAGAAGAGACCCAGTACTTC.

Concerning this clone itself: Other DNA sequences in this sample translate to the same CDR3. The chain joins TRBV7-8 to TRBJ2-7; D gene uncertain. The CDR3 runs to 13 residues. Looked up from germline, CDR1 is SGHVS and CDR2 is FQNEAQ. Trimming left V 1 base short and J 1 base short, with 5 bases between. CDR3 bases: TGTGCCAGCAGCTTAGTCGCTTCCTACGAGCAGTACTTC. Translated, it gives CASSLVASYEQYF.

The chain combines TRBV9 with TRBJ2-3; D gene uncertain. The ends were cut back, 3 bases at V and 5 bases at J, with 10 bases in the middle. The CDR3 spans 13 residues. Looked up from germline, CDR1 is SGDLS and CDR2 is YYNGEE. The CDR3 DNA follows: TGTGCCAGCAGCGAGCAATTCCGAGATACGCAGTATTTT. Residues: CASSEQFRDTQYF.

This clone was observed a single time. V usage is TRBV7-2 and J usage is TRBJ2-2; D remains ambiguous. The germline V gene encodes CDR1 SGHTA and CDR2 FQGNSA. Deletions cut 5 bases from V and 4 bases from J, with 11 bases between. CDR3 length equals 14 residues. CDR3 loop: CASSPRDSTGELFF. The DNA of the CDR3 is TGTGCCAGCAGCCCTCGTGATAGCACCGGGGAGCTGTTTTTT.

This clone was seen repeatedly, ten times or more. The same CDR3 arises from other DNA sequences in this sample as well. This rearrangement joins TRBV5-4 to TRBJ1-1, with unresolved D. Per germline, CDR1 SGHNT and CDR2 YYREEE (reference sequence). The CDR3 is 13 residues long. V gave up 0 bases and J gave up 6 bases, with 9 bases separating them. The CDR3 sequence is CASSLGGRPEAFF. CDR3 sequence (DNA): TGTGCCAGCAGCTTGGGGGGTCGCCCTGAAGCTTTCTTT.

This clone was seen ten or more times. The same CDR3 arises from other DNA sequences in this sample as well. The CDR3 sequence: CASSLDEGAVVGNTIYF. The CDR3 coding sequence is TGTGCCAGCAGCTTAGACGAGGGCGCGGTCGTCGGAAACACCATATATTTT. V gene TRBV11-1 combines with J gene TRBJ1-3; D is unresolved. V was pared by 1 base and J by 4 bases, with 17 bases between. CDR1 and CDR2 from the germline V gene are SGHAT and FQDESV (reference sequence). The CDR3 extends over 17 amino acids.

The chain recombines TRBV4-1 with TRBJ2-7, with 14 nucleotides matching TRBD2. Trimming at V came to 0 bases and at J to 7 bases, leaving 14 bases not matched to a gene. Per the germline V gene, CDR1 is MGHRA and CDR2 is YSYEKL. CDR3 length: 19 residues. The CDR3 protein is CASSQEGGLAGGTPWEQYF. DNA for the CDR3: TGCGCCAGCAGCCAAGAAGGCGGACTAGCGGGAGGCACTCCCTGGGAGCAGTACTTC.

The CDR3 bases are TGTGCCAGCAGTGCAGACCCCGGACAGTCAAGTCAAGAGACCCAGTACTTC. Translating gives CASSADPGQSSQETQYF. This chain joins TRBV6-1 and TRBJ2-5; D possibly corresponds to TRBD1 (6 bases). V lost 4 bases and J lost 2, with 20 bases in between. The CDR3 has 17 residues. Germline V gene data show CDR1 as MNHNS and CDR2 as SASEGT.

The rearrangement links TRBV6-4 to TRBJ2-1; D call uncertain. Germline CDR1 and CDR2: MRHNA and SNTAGT. V dropped 6 bases and J dropped 9 bases, with 15 bases sitting between them. This CDR3 contains 13 residues. The CDR3 loop is CASSLDGHGEQFF. The CDR3 nucleotides read TGTGCCAGCAGCTTAGACGGGCACGGTGAGCAGTTCTTC.

In this sample, this clone turned up once. V and J are TRBV6-1 and TRBJ2-7, with TRBD1 matching 9 bases. V gave up 3 bases and J gave up 4 bases; unmatched junction bases: 7. CDR1 and CDR2 from the germline V gene are MNHNS and SASEGT. This CDR3 is built from 15 residues. CDR3 region: CASSDAGQGYYEQYF. CDR3 bases: TGTGCCAGCAGTGACGCGGGACAGGGATATTACGAGCAGTACTTC.

V usage is TRBV7-2 and J usage is TRBJ2-7; D may be TRBD1 (6 bases). CDR1 is SGHTA, CDR2 FQGNSA, per germline. This CDR3 contains 13 residues. V was shortened by 4 bases and J by 6 bases, with 13 bases between the two germline ends. This CDR3 reads CASSSRDKREQYF. CDR3 nucleotide sequence: TGTGCCAGCAGCTCCCGGGACAAACGCGAGCAGTACTTC.

This chain links TRBV6-5 with TRBJ2-2; D unclear. Germline loops: CDR1 MNHEY, CDR2 SVGAGI. There are 16 residues in the CDR3. Deletions cut 4 bases from V and 1 base from J, with 13 bases between. This CDR3 reads CASSFSADQNTGELFF. The CDR3 region has the DNA TGTGCCAGCAGTTTCTCGGCCGACCAGAACACCGGGGAGCTGTTTTTT.

This clone was seen only a few times. The V call is TRBV18, the J call TRBJ1-5; a possible D gene is TRBD1 (5 bases). This CDR3 has 13 residues. Looked up from germline, CDR1 is KGHSH and CDR2 is LQKENI. Between the trimmed V and J ends, which lost 3 bases and 5 bases, there was a span of 8 bases. The chain's CDR3 is CASSPGVDQPQHF. The CDR3 DNA follows: TGTGCCAGCTCACCGGGGGTAGATCAGCCCCAGCATTTT.

Remarks on this clone: One base separates it from a far larger clone, so it is likely a read error. Additional DNA sequences in this sample encode the identical CDR3. This sequence joins TRBV6-6 and TRBJ2-2; tentatively, D is TRBD1 or TRBD2 (5 bases each). Germline-derived CDR1 and CDR2 are MNHNY and SVGAGI (reference sequence). The CDR3 loop spans 14 amino acids. CDR3 protein: CAGRSGTDTGELFF. The CDR3 region has the DNA TGTGCCGGCAGGTCAGGGACGGACACCGGGGAGCTGTTTTTT.

The chain links TRBV27 to TRBJ2-7, with 7 bases lining up with TRBD1. J was trimmed by 3 bases and V by 9 bases; bases with no gene match: 5. The germline V gene has CDR1 MNHEY and CDR2 SMNVEV (reference sequence). The CDR3 loop spans 12 amino acids. CDR3 loop: CARDRTFYEQYF. Written as DNA, the CDR3 is TGTGCCAGGGACAGGACGTTCTACGAGCAGTACTTC.

A remark on this clone: A far larger clone is one nucleotide away, so this likely arose from a read error. The same CDR3 is also encoded by other DNA sequences in this sample. This chain uses TRBV6-4 with TRBJ2-1; D tentatively reads TRBD1 or TRBD2 (6 bases each). Per germline, CDR1 MRHNA and CDR2 SNTAGT. The CDR3 extends over 14 amino acids. CDR3 loop: CASSDGGGGNEQFF. CDR3 DNA sequence: TGCGCCAGCAGTGACGGGGGCGGAGGGAATGAGCAGTTCTTC.

The chain carries TRBV5-1 and TRBJ2-2; 7 bases agree with TRBD1. V shed 4 bases, J shed 1 base, and the junction held 4 bases outside the gene matches. CDR3 length: 15 amino acids. Germline V CDR1 and CDR2: SGHRS, YFSETQ. CDR3 protein: CASSARQGNTGELFF. CDR3 in DNA: TGCGCCAGCAGCGCCCGACAGGGGAACACCGGGGAGCTGTTTTTT.

The chain uses TRBV5-1 and TRBJ1-3; D is possibly TRBD1 (5 bases). Deletions cut 0 bases from V and 0 bases from J, with 10 bases between. This CDR3 comprises 16 residues. CDR1 is SGHRS, CDR2 YFSETQ, per germline. The CDR3 bases are TGCGCCAGCAGCTTGGCCGGGGGATTCTCTGGAAACACCATATATTTT. Protein: CASSLAGGFSGNTIYF.

This clone appeared once. This rearrangement joins TRBV10-1 to TRBJ1-2; 7 bases fit TRBD1. The trim removed 8 bases at V and 2 bases at J, leaving 2 bases unmatched. Germline-derived CDR1 and CDR2 are WNHNN and SYGVQD (reference sequence). The CDR3 is 12 residues long. CDR3 amino acids: CASGRGNYGYTF. The DNA for the CDR3 is TGCGCCAGCGGCAGGGGGAACTATGGCTACACCTTC.